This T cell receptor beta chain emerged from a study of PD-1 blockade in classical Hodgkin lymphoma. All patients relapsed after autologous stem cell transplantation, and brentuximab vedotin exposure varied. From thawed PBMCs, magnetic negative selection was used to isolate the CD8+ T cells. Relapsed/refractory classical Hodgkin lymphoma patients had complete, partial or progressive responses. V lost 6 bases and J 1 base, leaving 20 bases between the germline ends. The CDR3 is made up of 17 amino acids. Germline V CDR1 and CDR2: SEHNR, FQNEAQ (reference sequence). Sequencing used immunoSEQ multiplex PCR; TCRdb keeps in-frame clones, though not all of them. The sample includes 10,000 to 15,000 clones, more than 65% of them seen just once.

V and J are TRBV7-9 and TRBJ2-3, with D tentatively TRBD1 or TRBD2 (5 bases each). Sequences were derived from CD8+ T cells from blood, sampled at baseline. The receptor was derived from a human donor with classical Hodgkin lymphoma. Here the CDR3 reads CASSPTGWGPRTDTQYF. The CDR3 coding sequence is TGTGCCAGCAGTCCGACGGGGTGGGGACCCCGCACAGATACGCAGTATTTT.